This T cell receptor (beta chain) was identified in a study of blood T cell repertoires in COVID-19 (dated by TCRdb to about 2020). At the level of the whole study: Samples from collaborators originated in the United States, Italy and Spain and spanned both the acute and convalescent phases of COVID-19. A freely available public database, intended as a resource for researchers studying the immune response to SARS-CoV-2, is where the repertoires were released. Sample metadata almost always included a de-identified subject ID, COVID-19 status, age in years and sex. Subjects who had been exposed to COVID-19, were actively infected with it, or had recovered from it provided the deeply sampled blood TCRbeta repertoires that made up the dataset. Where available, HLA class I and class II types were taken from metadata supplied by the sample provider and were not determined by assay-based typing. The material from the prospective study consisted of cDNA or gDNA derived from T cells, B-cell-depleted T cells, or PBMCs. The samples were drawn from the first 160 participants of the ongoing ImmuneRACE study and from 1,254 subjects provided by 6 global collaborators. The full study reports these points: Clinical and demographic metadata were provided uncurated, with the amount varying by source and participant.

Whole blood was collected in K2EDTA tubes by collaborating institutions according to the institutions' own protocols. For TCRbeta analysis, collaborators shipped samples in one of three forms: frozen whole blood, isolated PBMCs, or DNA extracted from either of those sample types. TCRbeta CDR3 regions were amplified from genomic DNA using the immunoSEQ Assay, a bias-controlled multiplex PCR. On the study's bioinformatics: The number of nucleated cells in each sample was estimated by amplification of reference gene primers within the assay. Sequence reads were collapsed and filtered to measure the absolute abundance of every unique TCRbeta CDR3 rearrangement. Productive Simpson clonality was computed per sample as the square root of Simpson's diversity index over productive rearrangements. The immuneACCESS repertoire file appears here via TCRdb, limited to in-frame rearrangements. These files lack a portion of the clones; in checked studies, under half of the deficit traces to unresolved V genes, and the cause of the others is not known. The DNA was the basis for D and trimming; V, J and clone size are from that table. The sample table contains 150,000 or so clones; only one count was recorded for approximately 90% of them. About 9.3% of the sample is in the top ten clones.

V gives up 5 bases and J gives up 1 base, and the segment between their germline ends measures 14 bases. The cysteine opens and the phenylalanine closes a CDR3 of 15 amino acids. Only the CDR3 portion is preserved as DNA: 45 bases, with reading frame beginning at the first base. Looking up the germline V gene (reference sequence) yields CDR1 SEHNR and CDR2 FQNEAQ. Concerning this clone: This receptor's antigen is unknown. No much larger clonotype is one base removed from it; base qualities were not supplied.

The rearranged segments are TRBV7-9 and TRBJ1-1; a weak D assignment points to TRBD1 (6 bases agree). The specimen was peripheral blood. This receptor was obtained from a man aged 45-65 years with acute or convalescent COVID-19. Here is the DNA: TGTGCCAGCAGCCCCAAGGACAGTTGGAACACTGAAGCTTTCTTT. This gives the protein CASSPKDSWNTEAFF. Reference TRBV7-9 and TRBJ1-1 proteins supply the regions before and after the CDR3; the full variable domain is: DTGVSQNPRHKITKRGQNVTFRCDPISEHNRLYWYRQTLGQGPEFLTYFQNEAQLEKSRLLSDRFSAERPKGSFSTLEIQRTEQGDSAMYLCASSPKDSWNTEAFFGQGTRLTVV.